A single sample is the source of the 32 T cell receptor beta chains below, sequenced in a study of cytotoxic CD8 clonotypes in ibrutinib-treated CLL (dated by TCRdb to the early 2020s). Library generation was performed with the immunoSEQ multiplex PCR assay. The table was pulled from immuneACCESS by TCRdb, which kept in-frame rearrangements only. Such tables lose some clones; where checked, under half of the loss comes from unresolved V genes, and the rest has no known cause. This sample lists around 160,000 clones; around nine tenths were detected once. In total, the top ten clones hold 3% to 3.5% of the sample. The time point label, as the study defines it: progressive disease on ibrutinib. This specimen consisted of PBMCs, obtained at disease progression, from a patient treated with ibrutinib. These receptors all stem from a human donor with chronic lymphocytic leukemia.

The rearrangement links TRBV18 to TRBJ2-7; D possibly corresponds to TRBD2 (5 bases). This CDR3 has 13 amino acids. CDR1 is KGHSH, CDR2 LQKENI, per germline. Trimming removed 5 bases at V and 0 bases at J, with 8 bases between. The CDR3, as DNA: TGTGCCAGCTCAACCGGGAACTCCTACGAGCAGTACTTC. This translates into CASSTGNSYEQYF.

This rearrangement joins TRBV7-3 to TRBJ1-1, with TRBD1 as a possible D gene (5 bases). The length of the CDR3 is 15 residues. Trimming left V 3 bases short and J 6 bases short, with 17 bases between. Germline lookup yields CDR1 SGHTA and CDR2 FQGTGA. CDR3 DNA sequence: TGTGCCAGCAGCTTCAGGGCCACACACCCCGCTGAAGCTTTCTTT. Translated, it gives CASSFRATHPAEAFF.

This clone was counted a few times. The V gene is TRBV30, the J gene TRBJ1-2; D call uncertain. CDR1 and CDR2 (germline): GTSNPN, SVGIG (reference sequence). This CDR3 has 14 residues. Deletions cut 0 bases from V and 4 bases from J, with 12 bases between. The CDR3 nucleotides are TGTGCCTGGAGTGTACCCCGATTAGGCTATGGCTACACCTTC. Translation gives CAWSVPRLGYGYTF.

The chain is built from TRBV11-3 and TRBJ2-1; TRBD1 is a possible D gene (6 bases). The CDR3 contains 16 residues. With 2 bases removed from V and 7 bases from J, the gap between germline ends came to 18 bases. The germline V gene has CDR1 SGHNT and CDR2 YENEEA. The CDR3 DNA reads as TGTGCCAGCAGCTTATTAGTAACTCAGGGGAGAAATGAGCAGTTCTTC. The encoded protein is CASSLLVTQGRNEQFF.

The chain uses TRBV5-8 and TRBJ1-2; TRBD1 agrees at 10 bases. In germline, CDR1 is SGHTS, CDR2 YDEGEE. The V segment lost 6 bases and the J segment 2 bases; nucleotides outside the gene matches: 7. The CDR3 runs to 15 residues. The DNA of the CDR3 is TGTGCCAGCACCATTGGACAGGGGGTAAACTATGGCTACACCTTC. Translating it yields CASTIGQGVNYGYTF.

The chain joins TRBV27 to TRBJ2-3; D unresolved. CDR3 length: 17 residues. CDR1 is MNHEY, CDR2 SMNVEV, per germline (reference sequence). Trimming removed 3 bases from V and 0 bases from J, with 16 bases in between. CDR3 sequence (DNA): TGTGCCAGCAGTTTTCAAGGGATAGTGGGAAGCACAGATACGCAGTATTTT. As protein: CASSFQGIVGSTDTQYF.

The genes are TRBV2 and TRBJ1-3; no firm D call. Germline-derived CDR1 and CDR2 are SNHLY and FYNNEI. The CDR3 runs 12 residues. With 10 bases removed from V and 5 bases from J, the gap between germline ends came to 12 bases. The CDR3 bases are TGTGCCAACGAGGGCCCCCGAAACACCATATATTTT. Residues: CANEGPRNTIYF.

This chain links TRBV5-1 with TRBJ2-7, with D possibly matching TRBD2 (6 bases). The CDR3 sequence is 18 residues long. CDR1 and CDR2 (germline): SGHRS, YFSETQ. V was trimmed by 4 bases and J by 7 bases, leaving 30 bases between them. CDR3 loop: CASSQADHRTTNFWEQYF. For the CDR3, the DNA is TGCGCCAGCAGCCAAGCGGACCACAGGACTACCAACTTCTGGGAGCAGTACTTC.

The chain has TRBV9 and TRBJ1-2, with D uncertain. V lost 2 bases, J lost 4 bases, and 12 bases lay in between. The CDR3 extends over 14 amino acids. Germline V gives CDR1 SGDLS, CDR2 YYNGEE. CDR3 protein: CASSVRPDGYGYTF. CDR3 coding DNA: TGTGCCAGCAGCGTGAGACCCGATGGCTATGGCTACACCTTC.

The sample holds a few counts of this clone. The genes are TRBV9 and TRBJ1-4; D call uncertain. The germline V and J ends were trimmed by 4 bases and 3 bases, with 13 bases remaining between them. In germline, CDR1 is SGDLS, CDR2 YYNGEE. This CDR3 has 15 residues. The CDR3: CASSPAGVANEKLFF. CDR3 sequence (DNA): TGTGCCAGCAGCCCAGCGGGAGTAGCTAATGAAAAACTGTTTTTT.

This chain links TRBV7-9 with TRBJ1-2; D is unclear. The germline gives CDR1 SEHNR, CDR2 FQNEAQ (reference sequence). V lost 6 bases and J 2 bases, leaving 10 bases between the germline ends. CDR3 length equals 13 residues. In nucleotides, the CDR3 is TGTGCCAGCAGACCTACAGAGAACTATGGCTACACCTTC. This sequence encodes CASRPTENYGYTF.

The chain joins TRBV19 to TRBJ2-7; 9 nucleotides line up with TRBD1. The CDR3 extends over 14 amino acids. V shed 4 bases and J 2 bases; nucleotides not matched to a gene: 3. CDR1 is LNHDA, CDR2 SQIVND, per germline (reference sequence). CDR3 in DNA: TGTGCCAGTAGTACGGGACAGGGAGCCTACGAGCAGTACTTC. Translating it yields CASSTGQGAYEQYF.

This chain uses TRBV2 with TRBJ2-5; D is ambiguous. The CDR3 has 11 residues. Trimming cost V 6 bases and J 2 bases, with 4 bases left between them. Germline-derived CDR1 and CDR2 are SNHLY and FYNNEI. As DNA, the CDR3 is TGTGCCAGCAGCTCACAAGAGACCCAGTACTTC. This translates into CASSSQETQYF.

CDR3 region: CASSPVTSGSSYNEQFF. The CDR3 nucleotides read TGTGCCAGCTCACCGGTCACTAGCGGGAGTTCCTACAATGAGCAGTTCTTC. The chain uses TRBV18 and TRBJ2-1; 11 nucleotides match TRBD2. This CDR3 region has 17 residues. Germline CDR1 is KGHSH and CDR2 is LQKENI. J gave up 1 base and V 3 bases, and 5 bases lay outside the gene matches.

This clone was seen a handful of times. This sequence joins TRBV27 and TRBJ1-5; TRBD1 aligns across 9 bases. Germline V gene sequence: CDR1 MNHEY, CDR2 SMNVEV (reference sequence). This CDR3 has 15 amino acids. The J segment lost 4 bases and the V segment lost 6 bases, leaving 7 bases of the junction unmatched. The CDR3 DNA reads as TGTGCCAGCAGGCTTGGCGGGACAGGGAATCAGCCCCAGCATTTT. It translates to CASRLGGTGNQPQHF.

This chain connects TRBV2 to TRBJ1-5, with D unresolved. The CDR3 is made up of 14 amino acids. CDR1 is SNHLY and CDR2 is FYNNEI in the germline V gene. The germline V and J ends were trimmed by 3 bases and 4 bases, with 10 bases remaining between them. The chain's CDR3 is CASSDGGWNQPQHF. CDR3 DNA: TGTGCCAGCAGTGATGGTGGTTGGAATCAGCCCCAGCATTTT.

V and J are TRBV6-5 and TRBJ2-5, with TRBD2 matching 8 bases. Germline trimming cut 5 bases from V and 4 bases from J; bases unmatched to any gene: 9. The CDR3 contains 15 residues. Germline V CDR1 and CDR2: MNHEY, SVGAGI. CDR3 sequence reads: CASSPWTSRAETQYF. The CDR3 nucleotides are TGTGCCAGCAGTCCATGGACTAGCAGGGCAGAGACCCAGTACTTC.

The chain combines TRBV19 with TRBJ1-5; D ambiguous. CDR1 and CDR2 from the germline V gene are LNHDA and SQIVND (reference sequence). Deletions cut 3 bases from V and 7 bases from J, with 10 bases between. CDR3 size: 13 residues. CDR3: CASSIWAQQPQHF. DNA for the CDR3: TGTGCCAGTAGTATCTGGGCGCAGCAGCCCCAGCATTTT. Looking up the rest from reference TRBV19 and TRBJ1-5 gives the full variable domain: DGGITQSPKYLFRKEGQNVTLSCEQNLNHDAMYWYRQDPGQGLRLIYYSQIVNDFQKGDIAEGYSVSREKKESFPLTVTSAQKNPTAFYLCASSIWAQQPQHFGDGTRLSIL.

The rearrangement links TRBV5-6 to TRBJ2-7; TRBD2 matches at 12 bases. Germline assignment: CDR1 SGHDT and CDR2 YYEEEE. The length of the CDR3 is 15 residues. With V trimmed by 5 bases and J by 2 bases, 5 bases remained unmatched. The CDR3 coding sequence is TGTGCCAGCAGATTACTAGCGGGAGGTACCTACGAGCAGTACTTC. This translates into CASRLLAGGTYEQYF.

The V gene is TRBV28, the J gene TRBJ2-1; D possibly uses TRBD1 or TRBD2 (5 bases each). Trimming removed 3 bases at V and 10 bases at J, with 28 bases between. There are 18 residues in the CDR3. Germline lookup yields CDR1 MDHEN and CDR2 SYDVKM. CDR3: CASSFPEWDARNGREQFF. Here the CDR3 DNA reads TGTGCCAGCAGTTTCCCGGAATGGGACGCGAGAAACGGTCGGGAGCAGTTCTTC.

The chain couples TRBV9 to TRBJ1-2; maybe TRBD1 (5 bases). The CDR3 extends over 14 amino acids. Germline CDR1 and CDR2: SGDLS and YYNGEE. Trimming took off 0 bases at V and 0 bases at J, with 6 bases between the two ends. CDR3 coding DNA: TGTGCCAGCAGCGTAGCGACAGCTAACTATGGCTACACCTTC. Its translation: CASSVATANYGYTF.

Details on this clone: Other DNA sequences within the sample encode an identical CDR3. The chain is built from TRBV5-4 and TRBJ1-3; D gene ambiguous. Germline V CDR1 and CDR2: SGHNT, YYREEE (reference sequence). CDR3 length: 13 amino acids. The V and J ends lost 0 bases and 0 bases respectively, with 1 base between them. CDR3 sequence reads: CASSLVSGNTIYF. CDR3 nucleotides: TGTGCCAGCAGCTTGGTCTCTGGAAACACCATATATTTT.

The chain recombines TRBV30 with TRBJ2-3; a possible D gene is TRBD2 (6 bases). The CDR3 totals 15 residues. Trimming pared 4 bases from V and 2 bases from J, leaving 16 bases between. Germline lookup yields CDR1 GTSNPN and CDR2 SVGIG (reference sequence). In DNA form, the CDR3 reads TGTGCCTGGACCGGCGGGGCGCGGGCCACAGATACGCAGTATTTT. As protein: CAWTGGARATDTQYF.

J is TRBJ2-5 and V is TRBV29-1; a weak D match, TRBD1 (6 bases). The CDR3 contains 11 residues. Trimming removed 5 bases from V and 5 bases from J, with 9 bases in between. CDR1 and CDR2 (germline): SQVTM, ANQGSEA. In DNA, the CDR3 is TGCAGCGTTACAGGGTTGGAGACCCAGTACTTC. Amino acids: CSVTGLETQYF. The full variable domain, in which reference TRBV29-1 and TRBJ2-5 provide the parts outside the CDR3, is SAVISQKPSRDICQRGTSLTIQCQVDSQVTMMFWYRQQPGQSLTLIATANQGSEATYESGFVIDKFPISRPNLTFSTLTVSNMSPEDSSIYLCSVTGLETQYFGPGTRLLVL.

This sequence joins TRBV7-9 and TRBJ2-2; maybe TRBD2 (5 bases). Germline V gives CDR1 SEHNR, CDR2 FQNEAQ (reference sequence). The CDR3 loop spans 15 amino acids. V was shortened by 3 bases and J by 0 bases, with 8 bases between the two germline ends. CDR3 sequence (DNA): TGTGCCAGCAGCTTGGGAGATACGAACACCGGGGAGCTGTTTTTT. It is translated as CASSLGDTNTGELFF.

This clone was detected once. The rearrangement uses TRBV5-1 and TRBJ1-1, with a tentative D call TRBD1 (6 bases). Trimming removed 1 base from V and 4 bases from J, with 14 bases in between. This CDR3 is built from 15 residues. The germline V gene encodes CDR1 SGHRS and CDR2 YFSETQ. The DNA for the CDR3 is TGCGCCAGCAGCTTGCAACAGGGTAGTTTCACTGAAGCTTTCTTT. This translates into CASSLQQGSFTEAFF.

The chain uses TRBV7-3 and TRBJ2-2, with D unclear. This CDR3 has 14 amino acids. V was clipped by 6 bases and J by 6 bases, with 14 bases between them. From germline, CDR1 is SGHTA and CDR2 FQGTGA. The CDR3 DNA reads TGTGCCAGCAGTACCGGCCTGGATCCCGGGGAGCTGTTTTTT. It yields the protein CASSTGLDPGELFF.

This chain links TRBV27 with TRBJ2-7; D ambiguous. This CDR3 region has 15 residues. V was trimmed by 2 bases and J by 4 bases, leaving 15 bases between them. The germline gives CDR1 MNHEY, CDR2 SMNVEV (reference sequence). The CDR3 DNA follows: TGTGCCAGCAGTTTACGGTCAGGTAGAATGTACGAGCAGTACTTC. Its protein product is CASSLRSGRMYEQYF.

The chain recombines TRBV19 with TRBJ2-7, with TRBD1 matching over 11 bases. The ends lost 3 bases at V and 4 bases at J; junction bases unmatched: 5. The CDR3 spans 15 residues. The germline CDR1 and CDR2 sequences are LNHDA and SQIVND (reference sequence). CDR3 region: CASSIMGQGVYEQYF. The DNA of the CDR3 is TGTGCCAGTAGTATCATGGGACAGGGGGTTTACGAGCAGTACTTC.

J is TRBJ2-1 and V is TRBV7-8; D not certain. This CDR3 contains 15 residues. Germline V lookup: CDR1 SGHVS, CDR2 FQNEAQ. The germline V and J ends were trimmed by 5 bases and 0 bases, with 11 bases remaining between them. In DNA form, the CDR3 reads TGTGCCAGCAGCATACGTCAAAGCTCCTACAATGAGCAGTTCTTC. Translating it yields CASSIRQSSYNEQFF.

As DNA, the CDR3 is TGTGCCAGCAGAGGCGGGGGGCGCGTTGGCACTGAAGCTTTCTTT. The encoded protein is CASRGGGRVGTEAFF. The rearrangement uses TRBV6-5 and TRBJ1-1, with D perhaps TRBD1 (6 bases). Per germline, CDR1 MNHEY and CDR2 SVGAGI. The CDR3 totals 15 residues. The V gene lost 6 bases and the J gene lost 4 bases, with 18 bases spanning the gap.

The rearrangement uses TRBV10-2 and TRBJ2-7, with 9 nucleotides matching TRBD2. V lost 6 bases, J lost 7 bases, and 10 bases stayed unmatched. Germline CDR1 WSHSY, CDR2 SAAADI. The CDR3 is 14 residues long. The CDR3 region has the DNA TGCGCCAGCAGGTTGTCTAGCGGGATCGTGGAGCAGTACTTC. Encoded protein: CASRLSSGIVEQYF.